Each of the 31 T cell receptor beta chains below was sequenced from the same sample in a study of chemoradiotherapy in HPV16-positive cancers. Repertoires were generated with immunoSEQ multiplex PCR, while TCRdb's copy carries only in-frame clones and drops some. The table has about 7,400 clones, roughly 82% seen once. The sample was tumor tissue, taken from a patient who underwent chemoradiotherapy. These receptors came from a human donor with HPV-associated anogenital cancer.

The rearrangement uses TRBV7-3 and TRBJ2-7; 11 nucleotides agree with TRBD2. Trimming at V came to 5 bases and at J to 3 bases, leaving 3 bases not matched to a gene. Germline CDR1 reads SGHTA; CDR2 reads FQGTGA. The CDR3 runs to 14 residues. CDR3 residues: CASSRGLADYEQYF. The CDR3 nucleotides are TGTGCCAGCAGCAGGGGACTAGCGGACTACGAGCAGTACTTC.

The chain is built from TRBV21-1 and TRBJ2-7; the table's D call of TRBD1 was not tested on the DNA. TRBV21-1 is marked as a pseudogene. The CDR3 is 17 amino acids. CDR3 nucleotides: TGTGCCAGCAGGGTAGTAAAGCGGGACAGGGGGAGATCCGAGCAGTACTTC. Protein: CASRVVKRDRGRSEQYF.

The chain couples TRBV29-1 to TRBJ2-1; tentatively, D is TRBD1 or TRBD2 (5 bases each). The CDR3 loop spans 13 amino acids. Looked up from germline, CDR1 is SQVTM and CDR2 is ANQGSEA. The V gene lost 8 bases and the J gene lost 7 bases, with 18 bases spanning the gap. Here the CDR3 reads CSSPGRNPNEQFF. DNA of the CDR3: TGCAGCTCCCCGGGACGGAACCCAAATGAGCAGTTCTTC.

The chain links TRBV10-3 to TRBJ2-5, with D perhaps matching TRBD1 (5 bases). Looked up from germline, CDR1 is ENHRY and CDR2 is SYGVKD. The length of the CDR3 is 14 residues. V lost 10 bases and J 5 bases, leaving 20 bases between the germline ends. Written as DNA, the CDR3 is TGTGCCAGTGGTATAGGGGATGGATGGGAGACCCAGTACTTC. It specifies CASGIGDGWETQYF.

In DNA, the CDR3 is TGTGCCAGCAGAACCGGGGTCACCGGGGAGCTGTTTTTT. It is translated as CASRTGVTGELFF. J is TRBJ2-2 and V is TRBV2, with D perhaps TRBD2 (5 bases). The CDR3 loop spans 13 amino acids. Germline values: CDR1 SNHLY, CDR2 FYNNEI. V lost 6 bases and J 4 bases, leaving 9 bases between the germline ends.

This CDR3 reads CSGDSYNEQFF. Here the CDR3 DNA reads TGCAGTGGGGACAGTTACAATGAGCAGTTCTTC. J is TRBJ2-1 and V is TRBV20-1; 7 bases map to TRBD1. This CDR3 is 11 amino acids long. Trimming removed 7 bases from V and 4 bases from J; junction bases left unmatched: 1. Germline V gene sequence: CDR1 DFQATT, CDR2 SNEGSKA (reference sequence).

This chain joins TRBV19 and TRBJ2-5; the D is unclear. Germline assignment: CDR1 LNHDA and CDR2 SQIVND (reference sequence). The CDR3 consists of 15 residues. The V and J ends lost 4 bases and 0 bases respectively, with 12 bases between them. CDR3: CASSSRRTDQETQYF. CDR3 sequence (DNA): TGTGCCAGTAGTAGTAGGCGGACGGACCAAGAGACCCAGTACTTC.

Points on this clone: At one end the junction does not follow the germline gene, possibly because of a read error. CDR3 residues: CSVEETGPNYTF. The CDR3 bases are TGCAGCGTCGAAGAAACCGGGCCCAACTACACCTTC. The V call is TRBV29-1, the J call TRBJ1-2; D is uncertain. Germline CDR1 SQVTM, CDR2 ANQGSEA. CDR3 length: 12 residues.

The chain uses TRBV5-1 and TRBJ1-2; 12 positions match TRBD1. J gave up 7 bases and V 0 bases, and 4 bases lay outside the gene matches. Per the germline V gene, CDR1 is SGHRS and CDR2 is YFSETQ. The CDR3 runs 15 residues. CDR3 nucleotides: TGCGCCAGCAGCTTGGTTTGGGGACAGGGGGCTGGCTACACCTTC. Amino acid sequence: CASSLVWGQGAGYTF. Supplemented by reference TRBV5-1 and TRBJ1-2, the full variable domain reads KAGVTQTPRYLIKTRGQQVTLSCSPISGHRSVSWYQQTPGQGLQFLFEYFSETQRNKGNFPGRFSGRQFSNSRSEMNVSTLELGDSALYLCASSLVWGQGAGYTFGSGTRLTVV.

This clone was observed once. The genes are TRBV5-6 and TRBJ1-2; 7 nucleotides agree with TRBD1. CDR3 size: 12 residues. With V trimmed by 4 bases and J by 8 bases, 5 bases remained unmatched. Germline V gene sequence: CDR1 SGHDT, CDR2 YYEEEE. The CDR3 nucleotides are TGTGCCAGCAGCCCCCGGGACAGAGGCTACACCTTC. This codes for CASSPRDRGYTF.

The chain recombines TRBV7-9 with TRBJ2-1; D might be TRBD2 (5 bases). This CDR3 spans 14 amino acids. Deletions cut 1 base from V and 12 bases from J, with 16 bases between. Germline V CDR1 and CDR2: SEHNR, FQNEAQ (reference sequence). CDR3 DNA: TGTGCCAGCAGCTTAGACCTGGCGGGCTCCCCGCAGTTCTTC. Translation: CASSLDLAGSPQFF.

The CDR3 DNA reads as TGTGCCAGCAGCGTTTCGTCCCTAAGCCCAGTAGCGGAGCAGTACTTC. Its protein product is CASSVSSLSPVAEQYF. The genes are TRBV9 and TRBJ2-7, with a weak D call TRBD2 (5 bases). CDR3 length: 16 residues. The V gene's germline CDR1 is SGDLS and CDR2 YYNGEE. Trimming removed 2 bases from V and 7 bases from J, with 22 bases in between.

This clone was seen only once. V and J are TRBV28 and TRBJ2-1; perhaps TRBD1 as D (6 bases). Trimming took off 4 bases at V and 7 bases at J, with 23 bases between the two ends. CDR3 length equals 17 residues. CDR1 is MDHEN and CDR2 is SYDVKM in the germline V gene. This chain's CDR3 is CASSSHRPSGAGNEQFF. The CDR3 nucleotides read TGTGCCAGCAGTTCGCACCGCCCCTCAGGGGCAGGTAATGAGCAGTTCTTC.

The genes are TRBV7-9 and TRBJ2-5; 8 bases map to TRBD2. Trimming removed 1 base from V and 3 bases from J; junction bases left unmatched: 13. The germline V gene has CDR1 SEHNR and CDR2 FQNEAQ (reference sequence). The CDR3 totals 18 residues. In DNA form, the CDR3 reads TGTGCCAGCAGCTTAGTACGGGGGGGCCTCATGGGTGAAGAGACCCAGTACTTC. Protein product: CASSLVRGGLMGEETQYF.

This chain connects TRBV2 to TRBJ2-4; D uncertain. This CDR3 region has 19 residues. Germline-derived CDR1 and CDR2 are SNHLY and FYNNEI. V was cut by 3 bases and J by 0 bases, with 21 bases left in between. CDR3 in amino acids: CASSDESGLSVGAKNIQYF. In DNA form, the CDR3 reads TGTGCCAGCAGTGATGAAAGTGGTCTCAGCGTGGGAGCCAAAAACATTCAGTACTTC.

This sequence joins TRBV30 and TRBJ1-3, with D maybe TRBD1 (5 bases). Germline values: CDR1 GTSNPN, CDR2 SVGIG (reference sequence). The CDR3 length is 16 residues. The V and J ends lost 1 base and 2 bases respectively, with 15 bases between them. The CDR3 loop reads CAWSAPNGGPGNTIYF. In nucleotides, the CDR3 is TGTGCCTGGAGTGCCCCGAACGGGGGTCCTGGAAACACCATATATTTT.

The rearrangement uses TRBV5-4 and TRBJ1-6, with TRBD1 matching 8 bases. V gave up 5 bases and J gave up 7 bases; unmatched junction bases: 14. Germline CDR1 and CDR2: SGHNT and YYREEE (reference sequence). This CDR3 region has 17 residues. The chain's CDR3 is CASSRTGGIQRNSPLHF. The CDR3 coding sequence is TGTGCCAGCAGTCGCACAGGGGGAATACAGAGAAATTCACCCCTCCACTTT.

The CDR3 reads CARSFWQAANYGYTF. CDR3 nucleotides: TGTGCCAGAAGCTTCTGGCAGGCCGCTAACTATGGCTACACCTTC. The chain employs TRBV5-3 and TRBJ1-2; D remains unclear. TRBV5-3 is reported as an ORF; its role is uncertain. The CDR3 loop spans 15 amino acids. V dropped 2 bases and J dropped 0 bases, with 11 bases sitting between them.

The chain couples TRBV25-1 to TRBJ2-1; TRBD2 might be the D (5 bases). This CDR3 contains 13 residues. CDR1 and CDR2 from the germline V gene are MGHDK and SYGVNS. V lost 4 bases, J lost 13 bases, and 17 bases lay in between. CDR3 protein: CASSVPGNERQFF. The CDR3 DNA reads TGTGCCAGCAGTGTCCCGGGAAACGAAAGACAGTTCTTC.

J is TRBJ1-4 and V is TRBV7-2, with 10 bases matching TRBD1. The CDR3 is 14 residues long. The germline V gene encodes CDR1 SGHTA and CDR2 FQGNSA. Trimming removed 5 bases from V and 7 bases from J; junction bases left unmatched: 4. CDR3 sequence (DNA): TGTGCCAGCAGCCCGACAGGGGGCGGTGAAAAACTGTTTTTT. Its protein product is CASSPTGGGEKLFF.

This sequence joins TRBV5-6 and TRBJ1-1; D unclear. V was trimmed by 0 bases and J by 0 bases, leaving 6 bases between them. The germline V gene encodes CDR1 SGHDT and CDR2 YYEEEE. This CDR3 region has 14 residues. The CDR3 DNA sequence: TGTGCCAGCAGCTTGGACACACTGAACACTGAAGCTTTCTTT. This sequence encodes CASSLDTLNTEAFF. Full variable domain (rest looked up from reference TRBV5-6 and TRBJ1-1): DAGVTQSPTHLIKTRGQQVTLRCSPKSGHDTVSWYQQALGQGPQFIFQYYEEEERQRGNFPDRFSGHQFPNYSSELNVNALLLGDSALYLCASSLDTLNTEAFFGQGTRLTVV.

This chain connects TRBV7-2 to TRBJ2-1; 8 positions match TRBD2. There are 12 residues in the CDR3. J gave up 12 bases and V 5 bases, and 6 bases lay outside the gene matches. Per germline, CDR1 SGHTA and CDR2 FQGNSA. This chain's CDR3 is CASSRGGRGQFF. The DNA for the CDR3 is TGTGCCAGCAGCCGGGGGGGCCGGGGGCAGTTCTTC.

The rearrangement uses TRBV5-4 and TRBJ2-1; the D gene is possibly TRBD1 (6 bases). The CDR3 runs 14 residues. The germline gives CDR1 SGHNT, CDR2 YYREEE (reference sequence). Trimming took 1 base from V and 2 from J, leaving 7 bases between them. The DNA of the CDR3 is TGTGCCAGCAGCTTGCAGGGGACCTACAATGAGCAGTTCTTC. This codes for CASSLQGTYNEQFF.

This chain connects TRBV29-1 to TRBJ2-7; no clear D. Germline V gene sequence: CDR1 SQVTM, CDR2 ANQGSEA. This CDR3 contains 12 residues. V lost 2 bases to trimming and J lost 3 bases, with 8 bases between them. CDR3: CSVEKENYEQYF. In nucleotides, the CDR3 is TGCAGCGTTGAAAAGGAGAACTACGAGCAGTACTTC.

The chain joins TRBV11-2 to TRBJ2-7; 8 nucleotides match TRBD1. Germline CDR1 SGHAT, CDR2 FQNNGV. There are 13 residues in the CDR3. The J segment lost 3 bases and the V segment lost 5 bases, leaving 3 bases of the junction unmatched. The CDR3 spells CASSVTGGYEQYF. The DNA for the CDR3 is TGTGCCAGCAGCGTTACAGGGGGCTACGAGCAGTACTTC.

The rearrangement uses TRBV18 and TRBJ2-5; 7 bases align to TRBD1. V was pared by 6 bases and J by 2 bases, with 6 bases of the junction left unmatched. The CDR3 sequence is 14 residues long. The V gene's germline CDR1 is KGHSH and CDR2 LQKENI. Here the CDR3 DNA reads TGTGCCAGCTCTCCTAGACAGGGACAAGAGACCCAGTACTTC. Protein product: CASSPRQGQETQYF.

The V and J genes are TRBV30 and TRBJ2-1; 7 positions match TRBD2. This CDR3 has 13 amino acids. V was clipped by 7 bases and J by 4 bases; unmatched bases: 7. Looked up from germline, CDR1 is GTSNPN and CDR2 is SVGIG (reference sequence). The CDR3 nucleotides are TGTGCCTTGGATAAGGGAGGGTACAATGAGCAGTTCTTC. Residues: CALDKGGYNEQFF.

This clone was detected only once. The sample has other DNA sequences that encode this CDR3 too. This rearrangement joins TRBV6-6 to TRBJ1-5, with 7 bases aligning to TRBD1. The ends lost 2 bases at V and 1 base at J; junction bases unmatched: 2. Germline V gene lookup returns CDR1 MNHNY and CDR2 SVGAGI (reference sequence). CDR3 length: 15 amino acids. CDR3 sequence: CASSYPTGSNQPQHF. The DNA of the CDR3 is TGTGCCAGCAGTTACCCGACAGGGAGCAATCAGCCCCAGCATTTT.

The chain combines TRBV11-2 with TRBJ1-2; D unclear. V shed 8 bases and J shed 6 bases, with 13 bases lying between them. The germline V gene encodes CDR1 SGHAT and CDR2 FQNNGV. The CDR3 runs to 12 residues. The CDR3 nucleotides are TGTGCCAGCTTCGGACGGATACATGGCTACACCTTC. As protein: CASFGRIHGYTF.

V usage is TRBV29-1 and J usage is TRBJ1-1; 8 nucleotides align to TRBD1. The V segment lost 7 bases and the J segment 1 base; nucleotides outside the gene matches: 8. Germline lookup yields CDR1 SQVTM and CDR2 ANQGSEA. The CDR3 loop spans 14 amino acids. CDR3 coding DNA: TGCAGCGCTTGGACAGGGTCGAGGAACACTGAAGCTTTCTTT. Translation gives CSAWTGSRNTEAFF.

The chain carries TRBV9 and TRBJ2-3; D is unclear. The CDR3 consists of 14 residues. Per germline, CDR1 SGDLS and CDR2 YYNGEE. V was cut by 1 base and J by 4 bases, with 10 bases left in between. The CDR3 DNA reads TGTGCCAGCAGCGTACGGGTAGATGCAGATACGCAGTATTTT. As protein: CASSVRVDADTQYF.